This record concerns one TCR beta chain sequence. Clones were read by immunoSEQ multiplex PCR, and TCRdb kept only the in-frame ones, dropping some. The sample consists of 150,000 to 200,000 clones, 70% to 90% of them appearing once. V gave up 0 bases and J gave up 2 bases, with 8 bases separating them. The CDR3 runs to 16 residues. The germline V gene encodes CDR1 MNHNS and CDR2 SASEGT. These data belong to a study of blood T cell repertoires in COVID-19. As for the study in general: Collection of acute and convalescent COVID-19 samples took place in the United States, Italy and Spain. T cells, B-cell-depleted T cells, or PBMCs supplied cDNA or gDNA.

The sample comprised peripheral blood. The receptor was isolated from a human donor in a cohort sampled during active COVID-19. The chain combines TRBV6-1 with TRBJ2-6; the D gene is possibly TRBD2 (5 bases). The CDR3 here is CASSEALLAGANVLTF. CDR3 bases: TGTGCCAGCAGTGAAGCTCTACTAGCTGGGGCCAACGTCCTGACTTTC.